The 26 T cell receptor beta chains below were found in one sample sequenced in a study of regulatory T cells in long-lasting Graves disease (dated by TCRdb to the early 2020s). Preparation of the library involved multiplex PCR. The reads were generated on an Illumina HiSeq 4000. CDR3 regions were amplified by Arm-PCR with iRepertoire HTBI primers to construct TCR beta libraries. TCRdb trimmed the raw reads at Q25, called clones with MiXCR and kept productive beta chains. Rows merge per CDR3 protein into single entries with the most common DNA and genes. The sample table records some 600,000 distinct CDR3 sequences; roughly a sixth of these occur just once. Together, the top ten hold more than 10% of the sample. The time point label corresponds to: newly diagnosed GD, antithyroid drugs for less than 3 months. For both TCR sequencing and RNA sequencing, RNA was extracted from PBMCs in TRIzol. These data were also filed under a second study, of T cells in Graves' hyperthyroidism and ophthalmopathy.

The source material was peripheral blood mononuclear cells (PBMCs), sampled at new diagnosis, from a patient treated with antithyroid drugs. These receptors were obtained from a man aged 18-30 years with Graves disease. Donor details come from another sample of the same person, matched by shared clones.

This clonotype was observed many times. CDR3 sequence: CASSSPAGDDQETQYF. CDR3 in DNA: TGTGCCAGCAGCAGTCCAGCGGGAGATGATCAAGAGACCCAGTACTTC. The chain carries TRBV5-6 and TRBJ2-5, with 8 bases fitting TRBD2. The V gene's germline CDR1 is SGHDT and CDR2 YYEEEE. The CDR3 length is 16 residues. V dropped 4 bases and J dropped 2; count of bases not matched to a gene: 10.

This clonotype was detected only a few times. The chain combines TRBV4-2 with TRBJ2-7, with D possibly being TRBD2 (5 bases). The CDR3 is 17 amino acids. The V end was cut by 1 base, the J end by 2 bases, with 18 bases between. Germline V lookup: CDR1 LGHNA, CDR2 YNFKEQ. The CDR3: CASSQGRLSAAPYEQYF. The CDR3 nucleotides are TGTGCCAGCAGCCAAGGTCGTCTGTCAGCGGCCCCCTACGAGCAGTACTTC.

There are many counts of this clonotype. J is TRBJ1-2 and V is TRBV6-1; 7 bases agree with TRBD1. V trimming: 5 bases; J trimming: 2 bases; junction bases outside the gene matches: 8. Germline CDR1 MNHNS, CDR2 SASEGT. The CDR3 consists of 15 residues. CDR3 amino acids: CASSNRQGLNYGYTF. As DNA, the CDR3 is TGTGCCAGCAGTAACCGACAGGGTTTGAACTATGGCTACACCTTC.

This sequence joins TRBV7-2 and TRBJ2-7; 10 bases map to TRBD2. CDR3 length: 15 amino acids. V shed 4 bases and J 2 bases; nucleotides not matched to a gene: 5. Germline V gene lookup returns CDR1 SGHTA and CDR2 FQGNSA. This CDR3 is CASSSSGSTAYEQYF. DNA of the CDR3: TGTGCCAGCAGCTCTAGCGGGAGTACTGCCTACGAGCAGTACTTC.

This clonotype was seen repeatedly, ten times or more. V and J are TRBV27 and TRBJ2-3, with 8 bases lining up with TRBD1. The germline CDR1 and CDR2 sequences are MNHEY and SMNVEV (reference sequence). V dropped 2 bases and J dropped 5; count of bases not matched to a gene: 12. The CDR3 loop spans 17 amino acids. CDR3 nucleotide sequence: TGTGCCAGCAGTTTACTCGGAGCGCAGGGGGCGGTAGATACGCAGTATTTT. Translated: CASSLLGAQGAVDTQYF.

This chain uses TRBV18 with TRBJ2-3; either TRBD1 or TRBD2 may fit D (6 bases each). V gave up 2 bases and J gave up 0 bases, with 9 bases separating them. This CDR3 spans 15 amino acids. Looked up from germline, CDR1 is KGHSH and CDR2 is LQKENI. This CDR3 is CASSPRGVSTDTQYF. In DNA, the CDR3 is TGTGCCAGCTCACCAAGGGGGGTGAGCACAGATACGCAGTATTTT.

This clonotype was recorded at least ten times. The J gene is TRBJ1-1, the V gene TRBV11-3, with no clear D. Germline CDR1 is SGHNT and CDR2 is YENEEA. The length of the CDR3 is 13 residues. V was cut by 3 bases and J by 0 bases, with 5 bases left in between. The CDR3: CASSFQMNTEAFF. CDR3 bases: TGTGCCAGCAGCTTCCAAATGAACACTGAAGCTTTCTTT.

This clonotype was seen ten or more times. J is TRBJ2-5 and V is TRBV7-2, with 14 bases aligning to TRBD2. Germline assignment: CDR1 SGHTA and CDR2 FQGNSA. This CDR3 is built from 18 residues. V shed 5 bases and J 5 bases; nucleotides not matched to a gene: 13. CDR3 in DNA: TGTGCCAGCAGCCCCGGGACTAGCGGGAGTAGGAGTTGGGAGACCCAGTACTTC. Protein product: CASSPGTSGSRSWETQYF.

This chain joins TRBV12-3 or TRBV12-4 and TRBJ1-1; 8 positions match TRBD1. The J segment lost 1 base and the V segment lost 6 bases, leaving 7 bases of the junction unmatched. The CDR3 extends over 15 amino acids. CDR3 amino acids: CASSWTGKSNTEAFF. The DNA of the CDR3 is TGTGCCAGCAGCTGGACAGGGAAGTCGAACACTGAAGCTTTCTTT.

This clonotype was counted ten times or more. The chain recombines TRBV28 with TRBJ1-2, with 7 positions matching TRBD1. J lost 3 bases, V lost 3 bases, and 7 bases had no gene match. The CDR3 is made up of 15 amino acids. Germline V gene data show CDR1 as MDHEN and CDR2 as SYDVKM. CDR3 sequence (DNA): TGTGCCAGCAGTTTGCAGGGGGGGTCCCACTATGGCTACACCTTC. Its protein is CASSLQGGSHYGYTF.

In its sample, this clonotype was seen many times. CDR3: CASSKGRVPSGANVLTF. Written as DNA, the CDR3 is TGTGCCAGTAGTAAGGGACGAGTCCCTTCTGGGGCCAACGTCCTGACTTTC. The V and J genes are TRBV19 and TRBJ2-6; D might be TRBD1 or TRBD2, each matching 5 bases. The ends were cut back, 4 bases at V and 1 base at J, with 14 bases in the middle. CDR3 length: 17 amino acids. Per germline, CDR1 LNHDA and CDR2 SQIVND (reference sequence).

This clonotype has just one count. The rearrangement joins TRBV9 to TRBJ2-7; TRBD1 matches 12 bases. The CDR3 sequence is 16 residues long. V lost 4 bases, J lost 7 bases, and 12 bases stayed unmatched. The V gene's germline CDR1 is SGDLS and CDR2 YYNGEE. CDR3 in amino acids: CASSPRGGQGAREQYF. CDR3 coding DNA: TGTGCCAGCAGCCCCAGAGGGGGACAGGGGGCGAGGGAGCAGTACTTC.

In its sample, this clonotype was seen a few times. The chain carries TRBV20-1 and TRBJ2-7; 8 bases are shared with TRBD2. The end of the DNA is better explained by TRBJ2-5, so the J call may be wrong. CDR3 length equals 15 residues. Germline loops: CDR1 DFQATT, CDR2 SNEGSKA (reference sequence). The CDR3 sequence: CSARQKGTRRETQYF. The CDR3 coding sequence is TGCAGTGCTAGACAGAAGGGGACTAGAAGAGAGACCCAGTACTTC.

This clonotype was picked up many times. One end of the junction fails to match germline, which may point to a read error. This chain joins TRBV5-1 and TRBJ1-5; D not resolved. Germline V lookup: CDR1 SGHRS, CDR2 YFSETQ. The length of the CDR3 is 13 residues. DNA of the CDR3: TGTGCCAGCAGCTTGGGCGCAAATCAGCCCCAGCATTTT. This gives the protein CASSLGANQPQHF.

This sequence joins TRBV18 and TRBJ1-1; D not certain. V was pared by 2 bases and J by 12 bases, with 16 bases between. CDR1 is KGHSH and CDR2 is LQKENI in the germline V gene. CDR3 size: 13 residues. The CDR3, as DNA: TGTGCCAGCTCACCATCGGGATTTGTGAGGCCTTTCTTT. The encoded protein is CASSPSGFVRPFF.

This chain links TRBV7-9 with TRBJ1-1; a possible D gene is TRBD1 (6 bases). The CDR3 contains 16 residues. Between the trimmed V and J ends, which lost 10 bases and 1 base, there was a span of 22 bases. CDR1 is SEHNR, CDR2 FQNEAQ, per germline (reference sequence). CDR3 sequence: CATGRQGPGRNTEAFF. For the CDR3, the DNA is TGTGCCACAGGGCGCCAGGGGCCCGGAAGGAACACTGAAGCTTTCTTT.

The chain couples TRBV11-2 to TRBJ2-1; D is uncertain. The CDR3 runs 15 residues. V shed 4 bases and J shed 6 bases, with 16 bases lying between them. Germline CDR1 is SGHAT and CDR2 is FQNNGV. In DNA form, the CDR3 reads TGTGCCAGCAGCTCACGACTCAGACATGTCAATGAGCAGTTCTTC. Encoded protein: CASSSRLRHVNEQFF.

The chain is built from TRBV28 and TRBJ2-7, with 7 nucleotides matching TRBD2. Looked up from germline, CDR1 is MDHEN and CDR2 is SYDVKM. This CDR3 is 15 amino acids long. Trimming took 3 bases from V and 2 from J; bases not matched to a gene: 7. CDR3 nucleotide sequence: TGTGCCAGCAGTTTTAGGGCGGGAGCCACCTACGAGCAGTACTTC. Its translation: CASSFRAGATYEQYF.

Worth noting for this clonotype: Because the CDR3 is missing its conserved closing phenylalanine or tryptophan, this is likely a read error. It is unclear where the CDR3 begins or ends on the DNA, so no DNA is shown, and the CDR3 is as TCRdb lists it. This rearrangement joins TRBV11-2 to TRBJ2-7; the table's D call, TRBD2, has no DNA check behind it. The germline CDR1 and CDR2 sequences are SGHAT and FQNNGV. The CDR3 totals 9 residues, both ends included. The CDR3 here is CASSLGPGT.

This chain links TRBV15 with TRBJ2-3, with D hard to call. With the DNA end fitting TRBJ2-5 better, the J assignment may be wrong. This CDR3 comprises 13 residues. Germline CDR1 reads LNHNV; CDR2 reads YYDKDF (reference sequence). The chain's CDR3 is CATSRDTRETQYF. CDR3 nucleotide sequence: TGTGCCACCAGCAGAGATACGAGGGAGACCCAGTACTTC.

This clonotype was observed a few times. V usage is TRBV27 and J usage is TRBJ2-1; TRBD1 is a possible D gene (5 bases). Germline CDR1 is MNHEY and CDR2 is SMNVEV (reference sequence). This CDR3 contains 13 residues. V lost 0 bases and J 7 bases, leaving 7 bases between the germline ends. The CDR3 spells CASSLSYRNEQFF. CDR3 nucleotides: TGTGCCAGCAGTTTATCCTACAGGAATGAGCAGTTCTTC.

This clonotype was detected ten times or more. The gene calls are TRBV30 and TRBJ2-6, with D uncertain. This CDR3 has 15 residues. CDR1 GTSNPN and CDR2 SVGIG come from the germline V gene (reference sequence). V shed 1 base and J shed 4 bases, with 11 bases lying between them. The CDR3 here is CAWSGGFGGANVLTF. The CDR3 DNA is TGTGCCTGGAGTGGGGGATTCGGGGGGGCCAACGTCCTGACTTTC.

The table lists this clonotype with many counts. V is TRBV27 and J is TRBJ1-2; D is uncertain. Germline V gives CDR1 MNHEY, CDR2 SMNVEV (reference sequence). V shed 6 bases and J shed 4 bases, with 12 bases lying between them. The CDR3 sequence is 13 residues long. The DNA of the CDR3 is TGTGCCAGCAGATATGACTCCAGCTATGGCTACACCTTC. It codes for CASRYDSSYGYTF.

This clonotype was counted many times. The rearrangement joins TRBV28 to TRBJ1-5; D is perhaps TRBD1 (5 bases). Germline loops: CDR1 MDHEN, CDR2 SYDVKM. Trimming took off 3 bases at V and 0 bases at J, with 15 bases between the two ends. This CDR3 spans 17 amino acids. The CDR3 loop reads CASSFIRGLYSNQPQHF. CDR3 sequence (DNA): TGTGCCAGCAGTTTTATTAGGGGTCTGTATAGCAATCAGCCCCAGCATTTT.

This clonotype was recorded a few times. The chain carries TRBV9 and TRBJ2-1; D gene unclear. Germline values: CDR1 SGDLS, CDR2 YYNGEE. This CDR3 is built from 15 residues. V lost 4 bases to trimming and J lost 5 bases, with 16 bases between them. CDR3 residues: CASSPLSRSDNEQFF. The CDR3 bases are TGTGCCAGCAGCCCTCTGAGTCGTTCCGACAATGAGCAGTTCTTC.

The chain links TRBV19 to TRBJ2-1, with D hard to call. The germline gives CDR1 LNHDA, CDR2 SQIVND (reference sequence). The CDR3 runs to 17 residues. V lost 2 bases, J lost 3 bases, and 17 bases lay in between. This CDR3 reads CASSIWVAGTLYNEQFF. In DNA, the CDR3 is TGTGCCAGTAGTATATGGGTGGCCGGAACCCTCTACAATGAGCAGTTCTTC.